What follows are 20 T cell receptor beta chains derived from one specimen sequenced in a study of cytomegalovirus exposure and HLA in healthy donors. The PCR made use of 60 Vbeta and 13 Jbeta primers. The table came from immunoSEQ multiplex PCR; TCRdb's copy has only in-frame clones and leaves some out. Here the sample spans some 130,000 clones, approximately 80% being singletons. The sample consisted of PBMCs. The receptors stem from a boy younger than 10 in good health and CMV-seronegative.

A word on this clone: The junction departs from germline at one end; a sequencing error may be responsible. This chain connects TRBV7-9 to TRBJ1-2; 7 bases agree with TRBD1. CDR1 is SEHNR, CDR2 FQNEAQ, per germline (reference sequence). This CDR3 region has 11 residues. The CDR3 reads CSSSLDHRGTF. The CDR3 DNA sequence: TGTTCCAGCAGCTTAGATCACAGGGGCACCTTC.

The chain combines TRBV25-1 with TRBJ2-1; 10 nucleotides align to TRBD2. This CDR3 contains 15 residues. CDR1 is MGHDK and CDR2 is SYGVNS in the germline V gene. V shed 6 bases and J 0 bases; nucleotides not matched to a gene: 2. The CDR3 sequence is CASRASGSSYNEQFF. CDR3 nucleotides: TGTGCCAGCAGGGCTAGCGGGAGCTCCTACAATGAGCAGTTCTTC.

This clone was observed a single time. V is TRBV15 and J is TRBJ2-5; tentative D call: TRBD2 (5 bases). Germline lookup yields CDR1 LNHNV and CDR2 YYDKDF (reference sequence). Between the trimmed V and J ends, which lost 0 bases and 5 bases, there was a span of 16 bases. CDR3 length: 16 amino acids. For the CDR3, the DNA is TGTGCCACCAGCAGAGAAATGAGGGAGAGGGTCGAGACCCAGTACTTC. Its translation is CATSREMRERVETQYF.

The chain links TRBV5-4 to TRBJ2-2, with 7 positions matching TRBD1. This CDR3 is built from 15 residues. The ends lost 1 base at V and 5 bases at J; junction bases unmatched: 5. From germline, CDR1 is SGHNT and CDR2 YYREEE (reference sequence). The CDR3 coding sequence is TGTGCCAGCAGCTTGTGGGACAGAAGGACCGGGGAGCTGTTTTTT. Its translation is CASSLWDRRTGELFF.

In its sample, this clone was seen once. The chain has TRBV5-1 and TRBJ2-3; no definite D call. The CDR3 covers 14 residues. V lost 4 bases, J lost 3 bases, and 12 bases lay in between. Germline CDR1 is SGHRS and CDR2 is YFSETQ. The CDR3 DNA is TGCGCCAGCAGCCCCTCCGGTTTTACAGATACGCAGTATTTT. It encodes CASSPSGFTDTQYF.

The chain couples TRBV5-6 to TRBJ2-5; D ambiguous. The V and J ends lost 4 bases and 0 bases respectively, with 7 bases between them. The CDR3 has 13 residues. Germline CDR1 reads SGHDT; CDR2 reads YYEEEE. The CDR3 DNA reads TGTGCCAGCAGCATAGAGTACCAAGAGACCCAGTACTTC. This sequence encodes CASSIEYQETQYF. Together with reference TRBV5-6 and TRBJ2-5, the CDR3 gives the full variable domain: DAGVTQSPTHLIKTRGQQVTLRCSPKSGHDTVSWYQQALGQGPQFIFQYYEEEERQRGNFPDRFSGHQFPNYSSELNVNALLLGDSALYLCASSIEYQETQYFGPGTRLLVL.

This clone was seen a single time. The CDR3 reads CAISAVVYGYTF. CDR3 nucleotides: TGTGCCATCAGTGCTGTAGTATATGGCTACACCTTC. This chain joins TRBV10-3 and TRBJ1-2; D not certain. The length of the CDR3 is 12 residues. CDR1 and CDR2 from the germline V gene are ENHRY and SYGVKD. The V and J ends lost 4 bases and 5 bases respectively, with 8 bases between them.

This clone was picked up one time. J is TRBJ1-2 and V is TRBV19; D gene unclear. With 3 bases removed from V and 2 bases from J, the gap between germline ends came to 7 bases. This CDR3 is built from 13 residues. Germline V gene data show CDR1 as LNHDA and CDR2 as SQIVND (reference sequence). The CDR3 protein is CASSISENYGYTF. In DNA form, the CDR3 reads TGTGCCAGTAGTATCTCAGAAAACTATGGCTACACCTTC.

CDR3 protein: CASSLAQGDEKLFF. In DNA, the CDR3 is TGCGCCAGCAGCTTGGCTCAGGGGGATGAAAAACTGTTTTTT. The chain uses TRBV5-1 and TRBJ1-4, with 7 bases identical to TRBD1. The junction had 2 bases not matched to a gene; V was cut back by 0 bases and J by 6 bases. This CDR3 region has 14 residues. Germline values: CDR1 SGHRS, CDR2 YFSETQ.

This clone came up once. This rearrangement joins TRBV28 to TRBJ2-3; D is ambiguous. Trimming removed 2 bases at V and 6 bases at J, with 6 bases between. Germline CDR1 is MDHEN and CDR2 is SYDVKM. There are 12 residues in the CDR3. In DNA, the CDR3 is TGTGCCAGCAGTTTAGTCGGGGATACGCAGTATTTT. Translation: CASSLVGDTQYF.

This clone was seen more than once but under ten times. J is TRBJ2-2 and V is TRBV6-1; 12 bases line up with TRBD2. Trimming cost V 7 bases and J 13 bases; bases outside gene matches: 10. Germline loops: CDR1 MNHNS, CDR2 SASEGT. This CDR3 is built from 14 residues. CDR3 DNA sequence: TGTGCCAGCACCAGGACTAGCGGGGAGGAGGTGCTGTTTTTT. Its translation: CASTRTSGEEVLFF.

The rearrangement uses TRBV5-8 and TRBJ2-2; D is unclear. V was cut by 0 bases and J by 4 bases, with 4 bases left in between. CDR3 length equals 13 residues. Germline CDR1 SGHTS, CDR2 YDEGEE. CDR3 in amino acids: CASSLVSTGELFF. CDR3 coding DNA: TGTGCCAGCAGCTTGGTATCCACCGGGGAGCTGTTTTTT.

This chain joins TRBV7-9 and TRBJ1-6; TRBD1 matches 10 bases. Germline CDR1 reads SEHNR; CDR2 reads FQNEAQ (reference sequence). The CDR3 is 14 residues long. After removal of 5 bases from V and 7 bases from J, the junction contained 2 bases not matched to a gene. CDR3 coding DNA: TGTGCCAGCAGCCCGGGACAGGGGAATTCACCCCTCCACTTT. It encodes CASSPGQGNSPLHF.

The chain has TRBV9 and TRBJ2-1, with 13 bases aligning to TRBD2. CDR3 size: 14 residues. J lost 10 bases, V lost 2 bases, and 3 bases had no gene match. From germline, CDR1 is SGDLS and CDR2 YYNGEE. The CDR3 spells CASSVGTSGMEQFF. The CDR3 DNA sequence: TGTGCCAGCAGCGTCGGGACTAGCGGGATGGAGCAGTTCTTC.

The chain has TRBV19 and TRBJ2-6, with TRBD2 matching over 7 bases. The CDR3 spans 16 residues. V gave up 0 bases and J gave up 1 base; unmatched junction bases: 0. CDR1 LNHDA and CDR2 SQIVND come from the germline V gene (reference sequence). CDR3 DNA: TGTGCCAGTAGTATAGAGGGGGGGTCTGGGGCCAACGTCCTGACTTTC. It encodes CASSIEGGSGANVLTF.

V and J are TRBV23-1 and TRBJ1-1, with D possibly being TRBD1 (6 bases). TRBV23-1 falls under the ORF class, with uncertain function. The V and J ends lost 4 bases and 5 bases respectively, with 20 bases between them. The CDR3 runs to 16 residues. CDR3 nucleotides: TGCGCCAGCAGTCCCCAGGCCTGGACGAGGGGGACTGAAGCTTTCTTT. Protein: CASSPQAWTRGTEAFF.

This chain joins TRBV7-3 and TRBJ2-3; D is perhaps TRBD1 (6 bases). The germline V gene has CDR1 SGHTA and CDR2 FQGTGA. The ends were cut back, 6 bases at V and 4 bases at J, with 14 bases in the middle. The CDR3 runs to 14 residues. CDR3 nucleotide sequence: TGTGCCAGCAGTCCTCAGGGGTATGCAGATACGCAGTATTTT. It codes for CASSPQGYADTQYF.

This clone appeared once. This chain links TRBV5-5 with TRBJ2-7; possible D gene TRBD1, 5 bases. V lost 2 bases and J 5 bases, leaving 11 bases between the germline ends. The germline V gene has CDR1 SGHKS and CDR2 YYEKEE (reference sequence). The CDR3 is 13 amino acids. The CDR3 DNA sequence: TGTGCCAGCAGCTTATGGTCAGGGAACGAGCAGTACTTC. This codes for CASSLWSGNEQYF.

The genes are TRBV6-4 and TRBJ2-3; 11 nucleotides align to TRBD2. With 4 bases clipped from V and 6 bases from J, the junction kept 6 bases outside the gene matches. CDR1 is MRHNA, CDR2 SNTAGT, per germline. CDR3 length: 15 amino acids. The CDR3 coding sequence is TGTGCCAGCAGTGCTACTAGCGGGAGAGGCGATACGCAGTATTTT. Translation: CASSATSGRGDTQYF.

This clone was seen just once. Written as DNA, the CDR3 is TGTGCCAGCAGCAAACTCGGGACAGGGGAGGATGGCTACACCTTC. It encodes CASSKLGTGEDGYTF. V gene TRBV7-6 combines with J gene TRBJ1-2; 10 nucleotides align to TRBD1. Germline loops: CDR1 SGHVS, CDR2 FNYEAQ. Trimming cost V 5 bases and J 6 bases; bases outside gene matches: 9. This CDR3 has 15 amino acids.